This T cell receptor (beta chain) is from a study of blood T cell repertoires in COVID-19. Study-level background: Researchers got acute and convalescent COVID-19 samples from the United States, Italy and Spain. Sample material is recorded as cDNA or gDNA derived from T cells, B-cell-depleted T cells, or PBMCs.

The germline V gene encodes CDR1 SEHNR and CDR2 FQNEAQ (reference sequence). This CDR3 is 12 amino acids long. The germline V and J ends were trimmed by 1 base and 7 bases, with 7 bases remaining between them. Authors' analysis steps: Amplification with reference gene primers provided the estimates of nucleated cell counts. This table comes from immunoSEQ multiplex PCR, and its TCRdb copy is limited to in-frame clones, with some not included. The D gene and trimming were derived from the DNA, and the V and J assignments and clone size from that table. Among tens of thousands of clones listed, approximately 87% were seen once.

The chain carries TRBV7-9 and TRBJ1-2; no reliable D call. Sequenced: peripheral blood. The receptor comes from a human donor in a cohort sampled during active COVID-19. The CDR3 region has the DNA TGTGCCAGCAGCTTAGGGCCTAGTGGCTACACCTTC. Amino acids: CASSLGPSGYTF.